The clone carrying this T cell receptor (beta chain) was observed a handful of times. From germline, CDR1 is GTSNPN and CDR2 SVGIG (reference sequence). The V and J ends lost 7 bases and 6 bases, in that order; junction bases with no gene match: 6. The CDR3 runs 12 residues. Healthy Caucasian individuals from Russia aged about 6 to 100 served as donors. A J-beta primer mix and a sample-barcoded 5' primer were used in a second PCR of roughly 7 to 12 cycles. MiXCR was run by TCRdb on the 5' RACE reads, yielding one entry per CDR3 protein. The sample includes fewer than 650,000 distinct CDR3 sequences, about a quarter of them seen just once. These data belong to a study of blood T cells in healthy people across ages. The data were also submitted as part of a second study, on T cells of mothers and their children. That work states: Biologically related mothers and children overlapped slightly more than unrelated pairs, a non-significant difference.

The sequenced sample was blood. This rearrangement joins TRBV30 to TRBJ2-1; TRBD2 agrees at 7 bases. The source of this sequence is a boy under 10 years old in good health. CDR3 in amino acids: CALMRGFNEQFF. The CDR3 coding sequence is TGTGCCTTAATGCGGGGGTTCAATGAGCAGTTCTTC.